This entry lists 20 T cell receptor beta chains sequenced from one sample in a study of T cells in Graves' hyperthyroidism and ophthalmopathy. TCR beta CDR3 regions were amplified from RNA transcripts. The HTBI primer set drove a first-round RT-PCR of the TCR CDR3. TCRdb redid the calling of the multiplex PCR reads with MiXCR, one entry per CDR3 protein. The sample holds about half a million distinct CDR3 sequences; 15% to 20% are singletons and the top ten take less than 30%. The specimen was blood. Receptors originate from a young woman with Graves' ophthalmopathy.

As DNA, the CDR3 is TGCGCCAGCAGCCAAGATCAGGACGGGAGTCCCGGGAAGACCCAGTACTTC. Protein product: CASSQDQDGSPGKTQYF. The chain joins TRBV4-3 to TRBJ2-5; the D gene is possibly TRBD2 (6 bases). The V gene's germline CDR1 is LGHNA and CDR2 YSLEER. V shed 0 bases and J shed 6 bases, with 20 bases lying between them. This CDR3 contains 17 residues.

This clonotype showed up many times. The rearrangement uses TRBV7-3 and TRBJ2-5; D is perhaps TRBD1 (5 bases). This CDR3 has 15 amino acids. Germline values: CDR1 SGHTA, CDR2 FQGTGA. Trimming left V 0 bases short and J 4 bases short, with 12 bases between. CDR3 amino acids: CASSLTSGFGETQYF. CDR3 DNA: TGTGCCAGCAGCTTAACGTCAGGGTTCGGAGAGACCCAGTACTTC.

This clonotype was seen a handful of times. V is TRBV6-1 and J is TRBJ1-2; D is unresolved. The V and J ends lost 3 bases and 8 bases respectively, with 13 bases between them. Germline V CDR1 and CDR2: MNHNS, SASEGT. This CDR3 is 13 amino acids long. CDR3 in DNA: TGTGCCAGCAGTGACTCGACCAGAGGGGGCTACACCTTC. It translates to CASSDSTRGGYTF.

V usage is TRBV7-2 and J usage is TRBJ2-1, with D perhaps TRBD2 (5 bases). The V end lost 5 bases, the J end lost 0 bases, and 17 bases lay between the germline ends. Germline V lookup: CDR1 SGHTA, CDR2 FQGNSA. This CDR3 has 17 residues. The CDR3 is CASSPWDLGSSYNEQFF. The DNA of the CDR3 is TGTGCCAGCAGCCCATGGGATCTAGGGAGCTCCTACAATGAGCAGTTCTTC.

This clonotype was counted ten times or more. The rearrangement joins TRBV28 to TRBJ2-7; tentatively, D is TRBD2 (5 bases). Trimming removed 3 bases at V and 4 bases at J, with 16 bases between. Germline lookup yields CDR1 MDHEN and CDR2 SYDVKM. The CDR3 extends over 15 amino acids. This chain's CDR3 is CASSFFLGSTYEQYF. The CDR3 DNA is TGTGCCAGCAGTTTCTTTTTAGGGAGCACATACGAGCAGTACTTC.

To note about this clonotype: The germline gene is not matched at one end of the junction; a read error may be the cause. This chain connects TRBV5-1 to TRBJ2-3; the match to TRBD2 covers 8 bases. CDR3 length equals 15 residues. The germline V gene encodes CDR1 SGHRS and CDR2 YFSETQ. The DNA for the CDR3 is TGTGCCAGCAGCGCTGGACTAGCCCGCACAGATACGCAGTATTTT. This sequence encodes CASSAGLARTDTQYF. Combining the CDR3 with reference TRBV5-1 and TRBJ2-3 gives the whole variable domain KAGVTQTPRYLIKTRGQQVTLSCSPISGHRSVSWYQQTPGQGLQFLFEYFSETQRNKGNFPGRFSGRQFSNSRSEMNVSTLELGDSALYLCASSAGLARTDTQYFGPGTRLTVL.

This clonotype was detected ten times or more. The CDR3 spells CASSDTGTRSHTQYF. CDR3 in DNA: TGTGCCAGCAGCGACACCGGGACTCGCTCCCATACGCAGTATTTT. This chain links TRBV7-2 with TRBJ2-3; D perhaps matches TRBD2 (6 bases). V was cut by 5 bases and J by 7 bases, with 19 bases left in between. This CDR3 comprises 15 residues. Germline V gene data show CDR1 as SGHTA and CDR2 as FQGNSA.

Ten or more counts support this clonotype. The chain couples TRBV4-1 to TRBJ2-5; D possibly uses TRBD1 or TRBD2 (5 bases each). V was shortened by 2 bases and J by 2 bases, with 9 bases between the two germline ends. This CDR3 is built from 14 residues. Germline assignment: CDR1 MGHRA and CDR2 YSYEKL. In nucleotides, the CDR3 is TGCGCCAGCAGCCAAACTGGGGGTCAAGAGACCCAGTACTTC. It encodes CASSQTGGQETQYF.

In this sample, this clonotype turned up a few times. The chain has TRBV9 and TRBJ2-3; D is perhaps TRBD1 (5 bases). Germline CDR1 is SGDLS and CDR2 is YYNGEE. The CDR3 consists of 13 residues. The V end was cut by 4 bases, the J end by 3 bases, with 9 bases between. CDR3 bases: TGTGCCAGCAGCAGGGGATGGACAGATACGCAGTATTTT. Amino acids: CASSRGWTDTQYF.

Concerning this clonotype itself: A much more abundant neighbour one base away suggests this may be a read error. The J gene is TRBJ2-7, the V gene TRBV4-2, with 14 bases fitting TRBD2. V was clipped by 4 bases and J by 6 bases; unmatched bases: 2. Germline values: CDR1 LGHNA, CDR2 YNFKEQ. The CDR3 length is 14 residues. The CDR3 protein is CASSPGLAGAEQYF. CDR3 DNA: TGTGCCAGCAGCCCGGGACTAGCGGGAGCCGAGCAGTACTTC.

This chain connects TRBV4-3 to TRBJ2-5; TRBD2 matches 7 bases. In germline, CDR1 is LGHNA, CDR2 YSLEER. CDR3 length: 13 residues. The V and J ends lost 4 bases and 13 bases, in that order; junction bases with no gene match: 12. CDR3 in amino acids: CASSPGGSQVRYF. The CDR3 DNA follows: TGCGCCAGCAGCCCCGGCGGGAGTCAGGTTCGGTACTTC.

This clonotype occurred many times. The genes are TRBV6-1 and TRBJ2-3, with 8 bases matching TRBD1. The CDR3 consists of 16 residues. J was trimmed by 1 base and V by 5 bases; bases with no gene match: 8. CDR1 and CDR2 (germline): MNHNS, SASEGT. The CDR3 DNA sequence: TGTGCCAGCAGTCGACGGACAGGGTCTCGCACAGATACGCAGTATTTT. This translates into CASSRRTGSRTDTQYF.

This clonotype was observed at least ten times. V usage is TRBV20-1 and J usage is TRBJ2-1; a possible D gene is TRBD2 (5 bases). The germline CDR1 and CDR2 sequences are DFQATT and SNEGSKA (reference sequence). The CDR3 covers 16 residues. V was trimmed by 0 bases and J by 3 bases, leaving 15 bases between them. The CDR3 is CSARDRPSGDYNEQFF. CDR3 in DNA: TGCAGTGCTAGAGATCGGCCAAGCGGTGACTACAATGAGCAGTTCTTC.

Ten or more counts support this clonotype. CDR3 sequence (DNA): TGTGCCAGCAGCGATGGGGGTTCGTCGGGGCCTCGCTACAATGAGCAGTTCTTC. Translation: CASSDGGSSGPRYNEQFF. V is TRBV2 and J is TRBJ2-1; tentatively, D is TRBD1 or TRBD2 (5 bases each). Germline V gives CDR1 SNHLY, CDR2 FYNNEI. This CDR3 contains 18 residues. V was cut by 6 bases and J by 3 bases, with 24 bases left in between.

This clonotype was counted at least ten times. The V call is TRBV5-1, the J call TRBJ1-1, with D tentatively TRBD1 (5 bases). CDR3 length equals 16 residues. V lost 0 bases and J 3 bases, leaving 15 bases between the germline ends. Germline V gene lookup returns CDR1 SGHRS and CDR2 YFSETQ. The CDR3 spells CASSLAGASWDTEAFF. CDR3 nucleotides: TGCGCCAGCAGCTTGGCCGGGGCCTCATGGGACACTGAAGCTTTCTTT.

This clonotype was seen many times. The rearrangement uses TRBV5-1 and TRBJ2-7, with a weak D call TRBD1 (6 bases). CDR1 and CDR2 from the germline V gene are SGHRS and YFSETQ. There are 14 residues in the CDR3. V was pared by 4 bases and J by 2 bases, with 13 bases between. CDR3: CASSDMAGAYEQYF. The CDR3 bases are TGCGCCAGCAGCGATATGGCAGGGGCCTACGAGCAGTACTTC.

The CDR3 bases are TGTGCCAGCACTAGCGCCACCGGGGAGCTGTTTTTT. As protein: CASTSATGELFF. This chain connects TRBV4-2 to TRBJ2-2, with TRBD2 as a possible D gene (6 bases). The V end was cut by 7 bases, the J end by 4 bases, with 7 bases between. The CDR3 runs to 12 residues. Germline assignment: CDR1 LGHNA and CDR2 YNFKEQ.

This clonotype appeared a few times. The chain combines TRBV2 with TRBJ1-2; no clear D. V was clipped by 5 bases and J by 8 bases, with 15 bases between them. From germline, CDR1 is SNHLY and CDR2 FYNNEI. The CDR3 is made up of 13 amino acids. This CDR3 is CASSPQDSRGYTF. The CDR3 coding sequence is TGTGCCAGCAGTCCGCAGGACTCCAGGGGCTACACCTTC.

The J gene is TRBJ2-7, the V gene TRBV29-1, with TRBD1 matching 8 bases. The V gene end was trimmed by 6 bases and the J gene end by 5 bases; junction bases not matched to a gene: 9. The CDR3 covers 13 residues. Germline assignment: CDR1 SQVTM and CDR2 ANQGSEA. CDR3 bases: TGCAGCGTAATAAGGACAGGGAGGCACGAGCAGTACTTC. The encoded protein is CSVIRTGRHEQYF.

In this sample, this clonotype turned up many times. V usage is TRBV9 and J usage is TRBJ1-2, with no clear D. Germline CDR1 reads SGDLS; CDR2 reads YYNGEE. Trimming took 0 bases from V and 4 from J, leaving 10 bases between them. The CDR3 extends over 14 amino acids. The CDR3 DNA reads TGTGCCAGCAGCGTAGAGAGGCACCCCTATGGCTACACCTTC. Translating it yields CASSVERHPYGYTF.